The next 9 T cell receptor gamma chains were all read from a single sample in a study of gamma-delta T cells after stem cell transplantation. TCRdb reanalyzed the RT-PCR reads using CATT. Of a few thousand gamma-chain clones in the sample, 6.6% are singletons; the top ten hold roughly two thirds. The sequenced sample was gamma-delta T cells. These receptors originate from a human donor. It is not recorded whose cells these are; they may come from a transplant donor.

This clone was seen many times. A far larger clone is just one base off, so this is likely a read error. The sample contains more than one DNA sequence encoding this CDR3. This CDR3 reads CALWEVVRELGKKIKVF. In nucleotides, the CDR3 is TGTGCCTTGTGGGAGGTGGTAAGGGAGTTGGGCAAAAAAATAAAGGTATTT. No J gene was called, and the V gene is TRGV9. This CDR3 is built from 17 residues. Per the germline V gene, CDR1 is GITISATS and CDR2 is ISYDGTV (reference sequence).

For this clone: The protein in TCRdb stems from a much larger clone and differs at residue 10 from this DNA's translation, likely a read error; here the protein is translated from the DNA. V is TRGV8 and J is TRGJP1. No J segment appears in TCRdb, so it was assigned here by matching the sequence to germline. V shed 0 bases, J shed 7 bases, and the junction held 14 bases outside the gene matches. Germline V gene data show CDR1 as VENAVY and CDR2 as YDSYNSRV. The CDR3 is 17 amino acids. CDR3 residues: CATWDRGLGYSGWFKIF. The DNA of the CDR3 is TGTGCCACCTGGGATAGGGGGTTGGGGTATAGTGGTTGGTTCAAGATATTT.

Turning to this clone: A read error likely explains why the TCRdb protein, taken from a much larger clone, differs from this DNA's translation at residue 9; the protein shown is translated from the DNA. The gene calls are TRGV2 and TRGJP. No J segment appears in TCRdb, so it was assigned here by matching the sequence to germline. The germline V gene has CDR1 EGSNGY and CDR2 YDSYNSKV. The CDR3 runs 16 residues. For the CDR3, the DNA is TGTGCCACCTGGGACGAGCAAGAGTGGGGCAAAAAAATCAAGGTATTT. Its translation is CATWDEQEWGKKIKVF.

This clone is termed medium-sized. The chain links TRGV9 to TRGJ1 or TRGJ2. V shed 0 bases and J 3 bases; nucleotides not matched to a gene: 2. Germline V CDR1 and CDR2: GITISATS, ISYDGTV (reference sequence). This CDR3 has 13 residues. CDR3 sequence (DNA): TGTGCCTTGTGGGAGGTGCCTTATTATAAGAAACTCTTT. As protein: CALWEVPYYKKLF.

This clone came up a few times. A much larger clone differs by one base, so this may be a read error. The V gene is TRGV8, the J gene TRGJP2. In the absence of a J gene in TCRdb, the DNA was matched to germline to assign it here. Trimming removed 0 bases from V and 3 bases from J; junction bases left unmatched: 4. Germline lookup yields CDR1 VENAVY and CDR2 YDSYNSRV. This CDR3 spans 15 amino acids. CDR3 in amino acids: CATWDRSGSDWIKTF. CDR3 in DNA: TGTGCCACCTGGGATAGGAGTGGTAGTGATTGGATCAAGACGTTT.

This clone was detected many times. It differs at one base from a far larger clone, so likely a read error. Other DNA sequences within the sample encode an identical CDR3. No J gene call was made, and the V gene is TRGV9. Germline V gene data show CDR1 as GITISATS and CDR2 as ISYDGTV (reference sequence). This CDR3 contains 12 residues. CDR3 sequence: CALWEVREEKLF. DNA for the CDR3: TGTGCCTTGTGGGAGGTGCGAGAGGAGAAACTATTT.

This clone is classed as large (0.1 to 1%). J is TRGJ1 or TRGJ2 and V is TRGV9. Per germline, CDR1 GITISATS and CDR2 ISYDGTV (reference sequence). This CDR3 is built from 14 residues. V lost 6 bases to trimming and J lost 5 bases; unmatched junction nucleotides: 13. The chain's CDR3 is CALWTSLLNYKKLF. CDR3 nucleotide sequence: TGTGCCTTGTGGACCTCCCTCTTGAATTATAAGAAACTCTTT.

Turning to this clone: One base away lies a much larger clone, so this may be a sequencing read error. The chain is built from TRGV9 and TRGJ1 or TRGJ2. Here the J gene was assigned by germline matching of the DNA, as TCRdb has none. The ends lost 0 bases at V and 5 bases at J; junction bases unmatched: 10. The CDR3 is made up of 15 amino acids. CDR1 is GITISATS and CDR2 is ISYDGTV in the germline V gene (reference sequence). DNA of the CDR3: TGTGCCTTGTGGGAGGTGTTGGATAGTAATTATAAGAAACTCTTT. Translated: CALWEVLDSNYKKLF.

A remark on this clone: The protein that TCRdb holds for this DNA derives from a much larger clone and differs from the translated DNA at residue 7, which likely indicates a read error; the protein shown here is translated from the DNA. The CDR3 reads CALWEVCPFGKKLF. The CDR3 DNA reads as TGTGCCTTGTGGGAGGTGTGTCCGTTTGGAAAGAAACTCTTT. V and J are TRGV9 and TRGJ1 or TRGJ2. TCRdb carries no J gene annotation; the J gene was assigned here by matching the DNA with germline. The CDR3 covers 14 residues. Per germline, CDR1 GITISATS and CDR2 ISYDGTV (reference sequence). The V and J ends lost 0 bases and 10 bases, in that order; junction bases with no gene match: 12.